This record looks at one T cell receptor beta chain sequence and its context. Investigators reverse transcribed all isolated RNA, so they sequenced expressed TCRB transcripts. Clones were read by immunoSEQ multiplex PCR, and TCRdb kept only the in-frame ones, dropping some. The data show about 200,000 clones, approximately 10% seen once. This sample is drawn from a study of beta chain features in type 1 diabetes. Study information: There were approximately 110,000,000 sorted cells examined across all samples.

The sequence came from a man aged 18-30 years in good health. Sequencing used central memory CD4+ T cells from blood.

The CDR3 here is CAIQGEDIDTQYF. The CDR3 nucleotides are TGTGCCATCCAGGGGGAGGATATAGATACGCAGTATTTT. The chain carries TRBV28 and TRBJ2-3; D is perhaps TRBD1 (7 bases). The V gene lost 10 bases and the J gene lost 5 bases, with 16 bases spanning the gap. The CDR3 runs to 13 residues. In germline, CDR1 is MDHEN, CDR2 SYDVKM.